This T cell receptor beta chain was obtained from a study of blood T cell repertoires in COVID-19. Study details: Sites in the United States, Italy and Spain provided acute and convalescent COVID-19 samples.

V shed 3 bases and J 2 bases; nucleotides not matched to a gene: 14. There are 18 residues in the CDR3. Germline lookup yields CDR1 LNHNV and CDR2 YYDKDF (reference sequence). Measured with immunoSEQ multiplex PCR; TCRdb has only the in-frame clones, and not every one. The repertoire holds 100,000 or so clones, with about 89% as singletons. The receptor comes from a man aged 50 to 59 with acute or convalescent COVID-19. This sequence joins TRBV15 and TRBJ2-3, with 7 bases that match TRBD1. The sample taken for sequencing was peripheral blood. The CDR3 here is CATSSPTFPDRITDTQYF. CDR3 sequence (DNA): TGTGCCACCAGCAGTCCCACATTTCCGGACAGGATCACAGATACGCAGTATTTT. Supplemented by reference TRBV15 and TRBJ2-3, the full variable domain reads DAMVIQNPRYQVTQFGKPVTLSCSQTLNHNVMYWYQQKSSQAPKLLFHYYDKDFNNEADTPDNFQSRRPNTSFCFLDIRSPGLGDTAMYLCATSSPTFPDRITDTQYFGPGTRLTVL.